The following is a T cell receptor (beta chain) sequence with its context. Its antigen is undetermined. This entry is derived from a study of quantifying T cell responses using KT2 cells. Across the study: Reverse transcription used primers in the TCR alpha and beta constant regions.

Known numbers of the T cell clone KT2 were added to PBMC. Whole-study findings and limits: Very high KT2 spike-in numbers caused saturation in KT2 sequence detection.

An oligo carrying a UMI was ligated to the cDNA 3' end. First-round PCR used approximately 4 cycles and beta primers RC1.1 and RC1.2 covering TRBC1 and TRBC2. TCRdb called the UMI-ligation and nested PCR reads again in MiXCR, with one record for every CDR3 protein. The repertoire consists of some 50,000 distinct CDR3 sequences, with around 10% occurring once and the leading ten covering 8% to 13%. In germline, CDR1 is SGHRS, CDR2 YFSETQ. The CDR3 length is 17 residues. V lost 2 bases and J lost 4, with 18 bases in between. Sequencing was done on a sample of PBMCs spiked with cells of the T cell clone KT2. The V gene is TRBV5-1, the J gene TRBJ1-4, with D perhaps TRBD1 (5 bases). This TCR derives from a human donor. The CDR3 loop is CASSFWARRQGNEKLFF. Written as DNA, the CDR3 is TGCGCCAGCAGCTTTTGGGCGCGCCGGCAGGGTAATGAAAAACTGTTTTTT.